The T cell receptor beta chain under discussion was sequenced for a study of regulatory T cells in long-lasting Graves disease. This clonotype was detected a few times. Its antigen is unidentified. The CDR3 extends over 14 amino acids. Germline assignment: CDR1 SGHRS and CDR2 YFSETQ. Trimming removed 2 bases from V and 2 bases from J, with 10 bases in between. This sample's time point: newly diagnosed GD, antithyroid drugs for less than 3 months. Isolated PBMC RNA provided the starting material for the TCR library. To make TCR beta libraries, researchers used iRepertoire HTBI primers and Arm-PCR of CDR3 regions. How the authors handled the data: Throughout the samples, researchers identified fewer than 80 TRBV and roughly 13 TRBJ segments. TCRdb re-analysed the multiplex PCR reads in MiXCR, keeping a single row per CDR3 protein. The V and J calls were determined by TCRdb, not by the authors. This sample yields around 400,000 distinct CDR3 sequences, of which around 16% are seen a single time; about 20% belongs to the top ten.

The study, taken as a whole, reports: Persistent disease preferred TRBV28, TRBJ1-2 and TRBJ2-5. Researchers reported studying only peripheral blood, not thyroid tissue. Persistent Graves' cases showed lower TCR diversity than newly diagnosed cases.

The chain carries TRBV5-1 and TRBJ2-5, with D unclear. This TCR was sampled from a female donor with Graves disease. The sample here was peripheral blood mononuclear cells (PBMCs), taken at new diagnosis, from a patient treated with antithyroid drugs. This CDR3 reads CASSFRPAQETQYF. The CDR3 nucleotides are TGCGCCAGCAGCTTCAGACCGGCGCAAGAGACCCAGTACTTC.